Detailed here is one T cell receptor beta chain. The clone's antigen remains unknown. Base quality data are lacking; no much larger clone is found one base away. Between the V and J ends, shortened by 6 bases and 6 bases respectively, the junction contains 18 bases. The CDR3 sequence holds 14 residues, the cysteine and phenylalanine included. Kept here is only the CDR3 DNA, which spans 42 bases and is read in frame from base 1. The germline V gene provides CDR1 SGHDT and CDR2 YYEEEE. The library was built by means of the immunoSEQ multiplex PCR assay. In its TCRdb copy, this immuneACCESS table keeps in-frame sequences only and misses some clones. Where compared with another copy, unresolved V genes explain less than half of these, and the others have no known cause. Within this sample are about 49,000 clones, with roughly 90% of them counted one time only. Of the sample, approximately 5% is held by the ten largest clones.

The sample belongs to a study of T cell changes during pregnancy in multiple sclerosis (dated by TCRdb to between 2018 and 2021). Background for the entire study: The study looked at changes in the T cell repertoire across pregnancy in women with multiple sclerosis.

The sample here was peripheral blood, taken after pregnancy. This clonotype was sampled from a female donor in good health, enrolled as a control in a pregnancy study. The rearrangement combines TRBV5-6 with TRBJ1-1, with TRBD1 perhaps the D gene, on 6 matching bases. The nucleotide sequence is given as TGTGCCAGCACCCCTTGGTCAGGGGCCCCTGAAGCTTTCTTT. It translates to CASTPWSGAPEAFF.